A selection of T cell receptor beta chains follows, all from one sample in a study of blood T cell repertoires in COVID-19. The assay was immunoSEQ multiplex PCR, and TCRdb's table has in-frame clones only and misses some. The table shows approximately 500,000 clones, with roughly 89% occurring only once. The sequenced material came from peripheral blood. These receptors originate from a woman aged 50 to 60 with COVID-19, enrolled during active disease. CDR3s include the opening cysteine and the closing phenylalanine or tryptophan. Fields, in order: D gene, clone size, J gene, V gene, CDR3 protein, CDR3 DNA. A D gene is named only where the DNA matches it firmly. Some rows have no size entry. The others give once, few or many, or a class for an expanded clone.

NA	NA	TRBJ1-1	TRBV30	CAWSARPPRPNTEAFF	TGTGCCTGGAGTGCCCGCCCCCCCAGGCCGAACACTGAAGCTTTCTTT
NA	NA	TRBJ2-7	TRBV19	CASSIEWTGRVREQYF	TGTGCCAGTAGTATAGAGTGGACAGGGAGGGTTCGCGAGCAGTACTTC
NA	NA	TRBJ1-5	TRBV27	CASSFRNYSNQPQHF	TGTGCCAGCAGTTTCAGAAACTATAGCAATCAGCCCCAGCATTTT
NA	NA	TRBJ1-1	TRBV19	CASRGWGVNTEAFF	TGTGCCAGTAGAGGGTGGGGGGTGAACACTGAAGCTTTCTTT
TRBD1	NA	TRBJ1-5	TRBV4-1	CASSQSHRGPRLTQPQHF	TGCGCCAGCAGCCAGAGCCACAGGGGACCGCGTCTGACTCAGCCCCAGCATTTT
TRBD1	once	TRBJ1-2	TRBV9	CASSLRQGDRGYTF	TGTGCCAGCAGCCTACGTCAGGGGGATAGGGGCTACACCTTC
NA	NA	TRBJ1-1	TRBV7-9	CASSPARIATEAFF	TGTGCCAGCAGCCCCGCCAGGATTGCCACTGAAGCTTTCTTT
NA	NA	TRBJ1-2	TRBV3-1/TRBV3-2	CASSHTGSYGYTF	TGTGCCAGCAGCCACACCGGGAGTTATGGCTACACCTTC
NA	NA	TRBJ1-2	TRBV28	CASSRTRTDLYGYTF	TGTGCCAGCAGCAGAACCAGGACAGACCTCTATGGCTACACCTTC
NA	NA	TRBJ1-1	TRBV5-3	CATSPCSFF	TGTGCCACCAGCCCCTGTAGCTTCTTT
NA	NA	TRBJ1-1	TRBV5-4	CASSLGAGLRGDTEAFF	TGTGCCAGCAGCTTGGGAGCAGGCCTTCGGGGTGACACTGAAGCTTTCTTT
NA	NA	TRBJ2-7	TRBV7-2	CASSLEPRWEQYF	TGTGCCAGCAGCTTAGAACCCCGGTGGGAGCAGTACTTC
TRBD1	NA	TRBJ2-2	TRBV7-9	CASRVTGNGELFF	TGTGCCAGCAGGGTGACAGGGAACGGGGAGCTGTTTTTT
TRBD1	NA	TRBJ1-2	TRBV27	CASSLLGTGNYGYTF	TGTGCCAGCAGTTTACTCGGGACAGGAAACTATGGCTACACCTTC
NA	few	TRBJ2-2	TRBV3-1/TRBV3-2	CASSQVHFVEELFF	TGTGCCAGCAGCCAAGTTCACTTTGTCGAGGAGCTGTTTTTT
NA	NA	TRBJ2-6	TRBV11-2	CASSSRGAGANVLTF	TGTGCCAGCAGCTCCCGGGGGGCCGGGGCCAACGTCCTGACTTTC
NA	NA	TRBJ1-5	TRBV19	CASSIEGPWGNQPQHF	TGTGCCAGTAGTATTGAGGGTCCCTGGGGCAATCAGCCCCAGCATTTT
TRBD1	NA	TRBJ2-2	TRBV30	CAWRAPGTGPTGELFF	TGTGCCTGGAGGGCCCCCGGGACAGGGCCCACCGGGGAGCTGTTTTTT
NA	NA	TRBJ1-2	TRBV12-3/TRBV12-4	CASSSPHTF	TGTGCCAGCAGCTCCCCCCACACCTTC
TRBD2	NA	TRBJ2-5	TRBV6-5	CASTRGIEETQYF	TGTGCCAGCACGCGGGGGATCGAAGAGACCCAGTACTTC
TRBD1	few	TRBJ1-6	TRBV27	CASGTGTGVYNSPLHF	TGTGCCAGCGGGACCGGGACAGGGGTCTATAATTCACCCCTCCACTTT
NA	NA	TRBJ2-3	TRBV24-1	CATSDWSYGADTQYF	TGTGCCACCAGTGATTGGTCCTACGGGGCAGATACGCAGTATTTT
TRBD1	NA	TRBJ2-1	TRBV18	CASSLRTGRDNEQFF	TGTGCCAGCTCACTCAGGACAGGCAGGGACAATGAGCAGTTCTTC
TRBD1	once	TRBJ2-5	TRBV5-4	CASSTDRVEETQYF	TGTGCCAGCAGCACCGACAGGGTCGAAGAGACCCAGTACTTC
TRBD2	NA	TRBJ2-6	TRBV2	CASRGRAFLSGANVLTF	TGTGCCAGCAGGGGGAGGGCCTTTCTCTCTGGGGCCAACGTCCTGACTTTC
NA	NA	TRBJ2-2	TRBV19	CASSMASVATNTGELFF	TGTGCCAGTAGTATGGCCTCCGTAGCGACGAACACCGGGGAGCTGTTTTTT
NA	NA	TRBJ1-1	TRBV18	CASSPTHANTEAFF	TGTGCCAGCTCACCAACTCACGCGAACACTGAAGCTTTCTTT
NA	once	TRBJ2-5	TRBV28	CASISSTIETQYF	TGTGCCAGCATTTCGTCGACTATAGAGACCCAGTACTTC
NA	NA	TRBJ1-1	TRBV15	CATSRAQNTEAFF	TGTGCCACCAGCAGAGCCCAGAACACTGAAGCTTTCTTT
NA	NA	TRBJ2-3	TRBV30	CAWTPTPGGPTDTQYF	TGTGCCTGGACCCCCACGCCGGGGGGCCCCACAGATACGCAGTATTTT
NA	NA	TRBJ2-3	TRBV5-6	CASSLVAVSSTDTQYF	TGTGCCAGCAGCTTGGTGGCGGTGTCTAGCACAGATACGCAGTATTTT
TRBD2	NA	TRBJ2-2	TRBV18	CASSPEGLAGNTGELFF	TGTGCCAGCTCACCGGAGGGGCTAGCGGGGAACACCGGGGAGCTGTTTTTT
NA	NA	TRBJ2-3	TRBV5-1	CASSLDVGLNTDTQYF	TGCGCCAGCAGCTTGGATGTGGGGCTTAACACAGATACGCAGTATTTT
NA	NA	TRBJ1-1	TRBV19	CASSVTQDTTEAFF	TGTGCCAGTTCCGTGACCCAGGATACCACTGAAGCTTTCTTT